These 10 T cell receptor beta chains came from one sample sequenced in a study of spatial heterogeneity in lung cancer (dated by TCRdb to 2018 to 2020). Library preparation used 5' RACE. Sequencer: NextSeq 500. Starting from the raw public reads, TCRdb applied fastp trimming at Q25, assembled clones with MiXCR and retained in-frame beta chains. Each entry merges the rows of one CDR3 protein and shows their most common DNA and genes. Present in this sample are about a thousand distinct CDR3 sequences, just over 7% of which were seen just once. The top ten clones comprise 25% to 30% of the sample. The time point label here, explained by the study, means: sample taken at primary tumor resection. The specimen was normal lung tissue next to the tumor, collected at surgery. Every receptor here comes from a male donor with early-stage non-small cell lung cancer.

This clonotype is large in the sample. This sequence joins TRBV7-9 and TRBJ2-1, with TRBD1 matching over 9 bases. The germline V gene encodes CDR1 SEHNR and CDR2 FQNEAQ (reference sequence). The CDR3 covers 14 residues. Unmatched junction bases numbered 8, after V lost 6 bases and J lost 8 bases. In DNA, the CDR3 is TGTGCCAGCAGTGCCGGGACAGGGTTCGATGAGCAGTTCTTC. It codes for CASSAGTGFDEQFF.

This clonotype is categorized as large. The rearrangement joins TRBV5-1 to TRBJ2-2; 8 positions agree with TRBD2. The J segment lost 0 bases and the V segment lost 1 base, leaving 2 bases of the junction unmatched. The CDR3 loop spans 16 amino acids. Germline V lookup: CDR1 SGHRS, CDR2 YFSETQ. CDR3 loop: CASSLSSGANTGELFF. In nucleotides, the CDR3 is TGCGCCAGCAGCTTGAGTAGCGGGGCGAACACCGGGGAGCTGTTTTTT.

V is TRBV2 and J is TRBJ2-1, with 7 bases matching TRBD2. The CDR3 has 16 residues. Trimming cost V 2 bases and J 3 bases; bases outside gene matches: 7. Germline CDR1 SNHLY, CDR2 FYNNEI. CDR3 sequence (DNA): TGTGCCAGCAGTGAAACCTCTAGCGGTTACTACAATGAGCAGTTCTTC. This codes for CASSETSSGYYNEQFF.

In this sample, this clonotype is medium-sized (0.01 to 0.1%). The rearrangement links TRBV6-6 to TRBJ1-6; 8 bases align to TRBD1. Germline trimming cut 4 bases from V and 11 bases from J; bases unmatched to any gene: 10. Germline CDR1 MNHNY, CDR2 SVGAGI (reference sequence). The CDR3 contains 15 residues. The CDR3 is CASSLNDRGTAPLHF. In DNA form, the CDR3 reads TGTGCCAGCAGTTTGAATGACAGGGGCACAGCACCCCTCCACTTT.

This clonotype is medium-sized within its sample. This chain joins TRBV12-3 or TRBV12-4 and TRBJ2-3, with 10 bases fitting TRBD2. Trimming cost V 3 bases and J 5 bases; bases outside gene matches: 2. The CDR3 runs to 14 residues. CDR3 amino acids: CASSFSGGRDTQYF. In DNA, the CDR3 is TGTGCCAGCAGTTTTAGCGGGGGGAGAGATACGCAGTATTTT.

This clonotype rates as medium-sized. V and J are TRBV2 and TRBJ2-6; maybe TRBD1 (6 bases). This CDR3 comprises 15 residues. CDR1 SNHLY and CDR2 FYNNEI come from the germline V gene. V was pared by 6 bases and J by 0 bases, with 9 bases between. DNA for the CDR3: TGTGCCAGCAGAGAACAGGGCTCTGGGGCCAACGTCCTGACTTTC. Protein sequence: CASREQGSGANVLTF.

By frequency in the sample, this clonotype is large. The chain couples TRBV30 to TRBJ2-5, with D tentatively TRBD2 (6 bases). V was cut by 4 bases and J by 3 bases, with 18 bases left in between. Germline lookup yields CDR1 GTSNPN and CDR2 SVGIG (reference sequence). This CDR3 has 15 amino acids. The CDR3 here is CAWTLAEPGKETQYF. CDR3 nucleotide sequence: TGTGCCTGGACCTTAGCGGAGCCGGGAAAAGAGACCCAGTACTTC.

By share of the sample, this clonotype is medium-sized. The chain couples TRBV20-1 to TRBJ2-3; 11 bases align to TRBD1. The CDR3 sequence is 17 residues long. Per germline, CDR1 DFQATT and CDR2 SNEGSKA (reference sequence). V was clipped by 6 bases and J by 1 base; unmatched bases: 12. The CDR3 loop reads CSAVGTGGLEGTDTQYF. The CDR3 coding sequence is TGCAGTGCAGTTGGGACAGGGGGACTAGAAGGCACAGATACGCAGTATTTT.

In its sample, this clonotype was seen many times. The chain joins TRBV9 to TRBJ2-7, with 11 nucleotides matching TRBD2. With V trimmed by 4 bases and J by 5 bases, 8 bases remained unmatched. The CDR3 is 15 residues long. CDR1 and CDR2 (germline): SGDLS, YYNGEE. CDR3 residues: CASSPQTSGIDEQYF. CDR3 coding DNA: TGTGCCAGCAGCCCCCAGACTAGCGGGATTGACGAGCAGTACTTC.

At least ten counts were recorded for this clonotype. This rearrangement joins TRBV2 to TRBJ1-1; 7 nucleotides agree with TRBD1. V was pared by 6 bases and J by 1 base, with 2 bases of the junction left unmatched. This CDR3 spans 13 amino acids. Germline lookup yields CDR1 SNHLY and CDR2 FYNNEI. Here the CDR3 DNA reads TGTGCCAGCAGGGGGGACAGGAACACTGAAGCTTTCTTT. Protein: CASRGDRNTEAFF. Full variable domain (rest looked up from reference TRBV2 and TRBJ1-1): EPEVTQTPSHQVTQMGQEVILRCVPISNHLYFYWYRQILGQKVEFLVSFYNNEISEKSEIFDDQFSVERPDGSNFTLKIRSTKLEDSAMYFCASRGDRNTEAFFGQGTRLTVV.